A single sample is the source of the 8 T cell receptor beta chains below, sequenced in a study of blood T cell repertoires in COVID-19 (dated by TCRdb to the early 2020s). The library was prepared using the immunoSEQ multiplex PCR assay. Sourced from immuneACCESS, this table was stored by TCRdb with only in-frame sequences that have V and J called. A share of the clones is absent; for the studies checked, an unresolved V gene accounts for under half, and the remainder has no known explanation. The sample records approximately 170,000 clones, approximately 93% of which are singletons. The ten largest account for less than 2% of the sample. What was sequenced was peripheral blood. These receptors were taken from a woman aged 60-75 years with COVID-19, enrolled during active disease.

The V call is TRBV5-1, the J call TRBJ1-2, with TRBD1 identical over 7 bases. The CDR3 has 15 residues. Germline V gene data show CDR1 as SGHRS and CDR2 as YFSETQ. With 4 bases clipped from V and 2 bases from J, the junction kept 8 bases outside the gene matches. The CDR3 protein is CASSPTTGTNYGYTF. The CDR3 DNA reads as TGCGCCAGCAGCCCCACGACAGGGACCAACTATGGCTACACCTTC.

The chain links TRBV7-6 to TRBJ2-3, with D possibly being TRBD1 (5 bases). The V end was cut by 0 bases, the J end by 6 bases, with 22 bases between. The CDR3 runs to 18 residues. Germline V gene lookup returns CDR1 SGHVS and CDR2 FNYEAQ. The CDR3 nucleotides read TGTGCCAGCAGCTTAGCGACGGCAGGGTCCGTTAATTTTGATACGCAGTATTTT. Protein sequence: CASSLATAGSVNFDTQYF.

This clone showed up just a few times. V and J are TRBV2 and TRBJ2-1; 10 positions agree with TRBD1. Germline CDR1 is SNHLY and CDR2 is FYNNEI. The CDR3 consists of 15 residues. V was clipped by 5 bases and J by 8 bases; unmatched bases: 9. The CDR3 reads CASSTTRDRGDEQFF. CDR3 nucleotide sequence: TGTGCCAGCAGTACGACCCGGGACAGGGGAGATGAGCAGTTCTTC.

The chain has TRBV6-5 and TRBJ1-6; 9 nucleotides align to TRBD1. The CDR3 has 15 residues. J lost 7 bases, V lost 5 bases, and 6 bases had no gene match. The germline CDR1 and CDR2 sequences are MNHEY and SVGAGI. CDR3 DNA: TGTGCCAGCAGTACCGGGACAGGGAACAATTCACCCCTCCACTTT. This translates into CASSTGTGNNSPLHF.

The rearrangement joins TRBV21-1 to TRBJ1-2. TRBV21-1 is an annotated pseudogene. CDR3 length: 15 amino acids. For the CDR3, the DNA is TGTGCCAGCAGCAACGCGGGACGGTATAACTATGGCTACACCTTC. It is translated as CASSNAGRYNYGYTF.

V gene TRBV11-3 combines with J gene TRBJ2-2, with TRBD1 matching over 9 bases. Per germline, CDR1 SGHNT and CDR2 YENEEA. CDR3 size: 16 residues. V was clipped by 5 bases and J by 0 bases; unmatched bases: 4. Here the CDR3 DNA reads TGTGCCAGCAGCCCGTGGACAGGGGCGAACACCGGGGAGCTGTTTTTT. It specifies CASSPWTGANTGELFF. The full variable domain, its missing parts supplied by reference TRBV11-3 and TRBJ2-2, is EAGVVQSPRYKIIEKKQPVAFWCNPISGHNTLYWYLQNLGQGPELLIRYENEEAVDDSQLPKDRFSAERLKGVDSTLKIQPAELGDSAVYLCASSPWTGANTGELFFGEGSRLTVL.

This clone was recorded only once. J is TRBJ2-2 and V is TRBV9, with 8 nucleotides matching TRBD2. The CDR3 is made up of 14 amino acids. Losses at the gene ends were 6 bases for V and 5 bases for J; bases not matched to a gene: 6. Germline CDR1 and CDR2: SGDLS and YYNGEE. CDR3 bases: TGTGCCAGCAAACGGGAGGGGGTGACCGGGGAGCTGTTTTTT. Translation gives CASKREGVTGELFF.

The chain couples TRBV14 to TRBJ2-3, with 9 bases identical to TRBD2. Looked up from germline, CDR1 is SGHDN and CDR2 is FVKESK. V dropped 8 bases and J dropped 1; count of bases not matched to a gene: 4. This CDR3 comprises 14 residues. The CDR3 bases are TGTGCCAGCGCCCGACTAGCGGGCACAGATACGCAGTATTTT. It specifies CASARLAGTDTQYF.